This T cell receptor beta chain is from a study of blood T cell repertoires in COVID-19. Across the study: Specimens from acute and convalescent COVID-19 originated in the United States, Italy and Spain.

Original processing notes: It was from reference gene primer amplification that nucleated cell counts were estimated. Clones were read by immunoSEQ multiplex PCR, and TCRdb kept only the in-frame ones, dropping some. V, J and clone size were drawn from that table, and D and trimming were deduced from the DNA. This sample has more than 90,000 clones, with 70% to 90% found just once. The ends lost 5 bases at V and 2 bases at J; junction bases unmatched: 6. From germline, CDR1 is LGHDT and CDR2 YNNKEL (reference sequence). The CDR3 extends over 16 amino acids. The chain couples TRBV3-1 (or the pseudogene TRBV3-2) to TRBJ2-5; TRBD2 aligns across 12 bases. The clonotype originates from a human donor in a cohort sampled during active COVID-19. The sequencing input was peripheral blood. The CDR3 protein is CASSFRLAGAQETQYF. CDR3 nucleotide sequence: TGTGCCAGCAGCTTCCGACTAGCGGGAGCACAAGAGACCCAGTACTTC.